These 23 T cell receptor beta chains were sequenced from one sample in a study of cytomegalovirus exposure and HLA in healthy donors. This PCR relied on a set of 60 Vbeta primers and 13 Jbeta primers. Sequencing was performed with immunoSEQ multiplex PCR; in TCRdb, only in-frame clones are kept and a portion is missing. The data hold 110,000 to 150,000 clones, with around three quarters observed a single time. Sequenced sample: PBMCs. The receptors were sampled from a man aged 18-30 years in good health and CMV-seronegative.

V gene TRBV7-2 combines with J gene TRBJ1-6, with no clear D. CDR1 is SGHTA and CDR2 is FQGNSA in the germline V gene. This CDR3 comprises 16 residues. Trimming pared 7 bases from V and 6 bases from J, leaving 19 bases between. The CDR3: CASTITGGLSNSPLHF. The CDR3 bases are TGTGCCAGCACCATAACGGGAGGCCTGAGTAATTCACCCCTCCACTTT.

V gene TRBV6-6 combines with J gene TRBJ1-5; D not certain. This CDR3 contains 14 residues. Germline CDR1 and CDR2: MNHNY and SVGAGI (reference sequence). V shed 5 bases and J shed 0 bases, with 8 bases lying between them. CDR3: CASSGQNSNQPQHF. In DNA form, the CDR3 reads TGTGCCAGCAGTGGGCAGAATAGCAATCAGCCCCAGCATTTT.

This chain links TRBV7-2 with TRBJ2-7; D uncertain. The CDR3 runs 12 residues. Germline V CDR1 and CDR2: SGHTA, FQGNSA. V lost 5 bases, J lost 7 bases, and 12 bases lay in between. Written as DNA, the CDR3 is TGTGCCAGCAGCCCTGCTTTGAGGGAGCAGTACTTC. This translates into CASSPALREQYF. Full variable domain (rest looked up from reference TRBV7-2 and TRBJ2-7): GAGVSQSPSNKVTEKGKDVELRCDPISGHTALYWYRQSLGQGLEFLIYFQGNSAPDKSGLPSDRFSAERTGGSVSTLTIQRTQQEDSAVYLCASSPALREQYFGPGTRLTVT.

V gene TRBV19 combines with J gene TRBJ1-1, with D perhaps matching TRBD1 (5 bases). The CDR3 loop spans 15 amino acids. Germline V gene data show CDR1 as LNHDA and CDR2 as SQIVND (reference sequence). V gave up 10 bases and J gave up 0 bases, with 18 bases separating them. CDR3 in DNA: TGTGCCATATTTTCCGAGACAGTCATGAACACTGAAGCTTTCTTT. It codes for CAIFSETVMNTEAFF.

The chain has TRBV4-3 and TRBJ2-1; 11 bases map to TRBD1. The V gene's germline CDR1 is LGHNA and CDR2 YSLEER. With 2 bases clipped from V and 7 bases from J, the junction kept 13 bases outside the gene matches. This CDR3 region has 18 residues. In DNA form, the CDR3 reads TGCGCCAGCAGCCAACCACCGACCGGGACAGGGGGTGCGAATGAGCAGTTCTTC. Protein sequence: CASSQPPTGTGGANEQFF.

The gene calls are TRBV2 and TRBJ2-5, with 8 bases identical to TRBD2. J lost 0 bases, V lost 8 bases, and 14 bases had no gene match. The CDR3 runs to 17 residues. Looked up from germline, CDR1 is SNHLY and CDR2 is FYNNEI. CDR3 in DNA: TGTGCCAGCTCTGTTAGACTTGCGGGGGGACACCAAGAGACCCAGTACTTC. Protein sequence: CASSVRLAGGHQETQYF.

This chain links TRBV11-3 with TRBJ2-3, with D unresolved. This CDR3 is built from 16 residues. The V end lost 1 base, the J end lost 0 bases, and 11 bases lay between the germline ends. Germline V gene data show CDR1 as SGHNT and CDR2 as YENEEA. This CDR3 is CASSLGTSISTDTQYF. The CDR3 bases are TGTGCCAGCAGCTTAGGTACATCCATTAGCACAGATACGCAGTATTTT. Together with reference TRBV11-3 and TRBJ2-3, the CDR3 gives the full variable domain: EAGVVQSPRYKIIEKKQPVAFWCNPISGHNTLYWYLQNLGQGPELLIRYENEEAVDDSQLPKDRFSAERLKGVDSTLKIQPAELGDSAVYLCASSLGTSISTDTQYFGPGTRLTVL.

The chain links TRBV5-4 to TRBJ1-3; 8 nucleotides align to TRBD1. The CDR3 runs 18 residues. J was trimmed by 3 bases and V by 4 bases; bases with no gene match: 15. Germline V lookup: CDR1 SGHNT, CDR2 YYREEE (reference sequence). This CDR3 reads CASSPGTGGGVFGNTIYF. As DNA, the CDR3 is TGTGCCAGCAGCCCAGGGACAGGAGGGGGTGTATTTGGAAACACCATATATTTT.

The genes are TRBV5-1 and TRBJ1-1; 8 positions agree with TRBD1. The germline CDR1 and CDR2 sequences are SGHRS and YFSETQ. V lost 4 bases to trimming and J lost 2 bases; unmatched junction nucleotides: 4. The CDR3 loop spans 14 amino acids. CDR3 bases: TGCGCCAGCAGCCTCAGGGGGCGAAACACTGAAGCTTTCTTT. The encoded protein is CASSLRGRNTEAFF.

The genes are TRBV14 and TRBJ1-4; D might be TRBD1 (6 bases). This CDR3 is built from 16 residues. CDR1 and CDR2 (germline): SGHDN, FVKESK. Between the trimmed V and J ends, which lost 4 bases and 1 base, there was a span of 13 bases. CDR3 DNA sequence: TGTGCCAGCAGCCGCACACAGGGCCAAACTAATGAAAAACTGTTTTTT. It specifies CASSRTQGQTNEKLFF.

The chain couples TRBV6-5 to TRBJ1-5; TRBD1 is a possible D gene (6 bases). CDR1 and CDR2 from the germline V gene are MNHEY and SVGAGI. The CDR3 sequence is 14 residues long. V gave up 6 bases and J gave up 5 bases, with 14 bases separating them. CDR3: CASRPQGTHQPQHF. Written as DNA, the CDR3 is TGTGCCAGCAGACCCCAGGGGACCCATCAGCCCCAGCATTTT.

The chain employs TRBV5-4 and TRBJ2-7; TRBD1 matches at 7 bases. The CDR3 is 13 residues long. With V trimmed by 5 bases and J by 5 bases, 7 bases remained unmatched. Germline-derived CDR1 and CDR2 are SGHNT and YYREEE (reference sequence). CDR3 sequence: CASSPTGVDEQYF. The CDR3 region has the DNA TGTGCCAGCAGTCCCACAGGGGTGGACGAGCAGTACTTC.

The chain is built from TRBV5-5 and TRBJ1-2; maybe TRBD1 (5 bases). This CDR3 region has 14 residues. CDR1 SGHKS and CDR2 YYEKEE come from the germline V gene (reference sequence). V lost 0 bases and J 4 bases, leaving 10 bases between the germline ends. CDR3 in amino acids: CASSLAGILYGYTF. DNA of the CDR3: TGTGCCAGCAGCTTGGCAGGGATCCTCTATGGCTACACCTTC.

The CDR3 nucleotides read TGTGCCAGCAGCGTAGAAGATTTGACAGGACAAGAAGATACGCAGTATTTT. This sequence encodes CASSVEDLTGQEDTQYF. The chain couples TRBV9 to TRBJ2-3; perhaps TRBD1 as D (6 bases). Trimming pared 0 bases from V and 5 bases from J, leaving 19 bases between. The length of the CDR3 is 17 residues. CDR1 SGDLS and CDR2 YYNGEE come from the germline V gene.

V usage is TRBV19 and J usage is TRBJ1-2; no firm D call. V shed 4 bases and J shed 8 bases, with 26 bases lying between them. Germline V gene sequence: CDR1 LNHDA, CDR2 SQIVND (reference sequence). This CDR3 region has 17 residues. CDR3 sequence (DNA): TGTGCCAGTAGTACCCTCACATCGACGGACTACCTTGGGGGCTACACCTTC. Translating gives CASSTLTSTDYLGGYTF.

The chain uses TRBV7-2 and TRBJ1-4, with 10 bases fitting TRBD1. The V gene's germline CDR1 is SGHTA and CDR2 FQGNSA. The ends lost 5 bases at V and 6 bases at J; junction bases unmatched: 6. The length of the CDR3 is 15 residues. The CDR3 loop reads CASSLSGTGDEKLFF. In DNA, the CDR3 is TGTGCCAGCAGCCTTTCCGGGACAGGGGATGAAAAACTGTTTTTT.

In this sample, this clone turned up a few times. The V gene is TRBV7-2, the J gene TRBJ2-5; 9 bases are shared with TRBD2. The DNA end favors TRBJ2-7, so the J call may be wrong. The CDR3 consists of 15 residues. CDR1 and CDR2 (germline): SGHTA, FQGNSA. The CDR3 nucleotides read TGTGCCAGCAGCTTTTTCCCGCGGGGGGGCTACGAGCAGTACTTC. The encoded protein is CASSFFPRGGYEQYF.

The chain has TRBV5-6 and TRBJ2-7, with 8 positions matching TRBD1. The CDR3 is 13 amino acids. Germline V CDR1 and CDR2: SGHDT, YYEEEE. With 4 bases clipped from V and 6 bases from J, the junction kept 6 bases outside the gene matches. The CDR3 DNA reads as TGTGCCAGCAGCCACCCAGGGGGCCTCGAGCAGTACTTC. Protein: CASSHPGGLEQYF.

The chain recombines TRBV11-2 with TRBJ1-1, with TRBD1 identical over 7 bases. The CDR3 extends over 14 amino acids. The J segment lost 4 bases and the V segment lost 3 bases, leaving 5 bases of the junction unmatched. Germline CDR1 reads SGHAT; CDR2 reads FQNNGV. Here the CDR3 DNA reads TGTGCCAGCAGCTTGGCAGGGGGTAGCACTGAAGCTTTCTTT. Translation gives CASSLAGGSTEAFF.

CDR3 region: CASSVNAGSYEQYF. The CDR3 nucleotides read TGTGCCAGCAGCGTAAACGCAGGTTCCTACGAGCAGTACTTC. The chain couples TRBV9 to TRBJ2-5; D call uncertain. The J call may be mistaken, given a closer DNA end match to TRBJ2-7. The CDR3 spans 14 residues. The V gene's germline CDR1 is SGDLS and CDR2 YYNGEE.

The J gene is TRBJ2-7, the V gene TRBV27, with 8 bases matching TRBD1. Trimming removed 6 bases from V and 6 bases from J; junction bases left unmatched: 10. Per the germline V gene, CDR1 is MNHEY and CDR2 is SMNVEV (reference sequence). The CDR3 runs to 14 residues. CDR3 coding DNA: TGTGCCAGCAGGCGACAGGGGTCGGTCTTCGAGCAGTACTTC. Protein: CASRRQGSVFEQYF.

The V call is TRBV5-1, the J call TRBJ1-1, with D possibly being TRBD1 (6 bases). CDR1 is SGHRS and CDR2 is YFSETQ in the germline V gene. V lost 4 bases and J lost 2, with 18 bases in between. This CDR3 contains 16 residues. In DNA, the CDR3 is TGCGCCAGCAGCCCCGAAGGTCTAGGGGGTAACACTGAAGCTTTCTTT. Amino acid sequence: CASSPEGLGGNTEAFF.

This chain uses TRBV25-1 with TRBJ1-1; D not resolved. CDR3 length equals 15 residues. Germline CDR1 reads MGHDK; CDR2 reads SYGVNS. Between the trimmed V and J ends, which lost 0 bases and 0 bases, there was a span of 8 bases. The CDR3 loop reads CASSEYDIMNTEAFF. In DNA form, the CDR3 reads TGTGCCAGCAGTGAATATGACATCATGAACACTGAAGCTTTCTTT.